This T cell receptor beta chain was identified during a study of blood T cell repertoires in COVID-19 (dated by TCRdb to the early 2020s). For the wider study: Collaborator samples came from the United States, Italy and Spain and covered acute and convalescent phases of COVID-19. The material from the prospective study consisted of cDNA or gDNA derived from T cells, B-cell-depleted T cells, or PBMCs. The dataset comprised deeply sampled blood TCRbeta repertoires from subjects exposed to, actively infected with, or recovered from COVID-19. The repertoires were released in a freely available public database intended as a resource for research on the immune response to SARS-CoV-2. Samples came from the ongoing ImmuneRACE study (first 160 participants) plus 1,254 subjects from 6 global collaborators. Nearly every sample came with metadata listing a de-identified subject ID, COVID-19 status, age in years and sex. HLA class I and class II types, where available, came from metadata supplied by the sample provider rather than from assay-based typing. Broader findings and caveats from the paper: The amount of clinical and demographic metadata varied by source and participant and was provided uncurated.

Whole blood was collected in K2EDTA tubes by collaborating institutions according to the institutions' own protocols. For TCRbeta analysis, collaborators shipped samples in one of three forms: frozen whole blood, isolated PBMCs, or DNA extracted from either of those sample types. The immunoSEQ Assay, a bias-controlled multiplex PCR, was used to amplify TCRbeta CDR3 regions from genomic DNA. The paper's processing steps were these. The number of nucleated cells in each sample was estimated by amplification of reference gene primers within the assay. To quantify the absolute abundance of each unique TCRbeta CDR3 rearrangement, sequence reads were collapsed and filtered. Productive Simpson clonality was computed per sample as the square root of Simpson's diversity index over productive rearrangements. TCRdb's version of the immuneACCESS table is confined to in-frame rearrangements and falls short of the full clone set. An unresolved V gene accounts for under half of the shortfall where checked; the remainder is of unknown origin. The V and J calls and clone size come from that table; D and trimming were worked out from the DNA. The sample table records roughly 380,000 clones; 70% to 85% of these occur just once. The ten largest account for around 1.1% of the sample.

In the case of this clone: No antigen is known for it. No clone much larger than this one lies a single base away; base qualities are absent.

The sequence derives from a human donor with acute or convalescent COVID-19. The donor label of this sample is uncertain. Source material: peripheral blood.

The nucleotide sequence is given as TGTGCCAGCAGTTATGACAGTCGCTATGGCTACACCTTC. Translated, this is CASSYDSRYGYTF. This chain joins TRBV2 to TRBJ1-2; the D gene is possibly TRBD1, with 5 bases matching. Counted from cysteine to phenylalanine, this CDR3 has 13 amino acids. The sequence is cut down to CDR3 DNA, 39 bases in frame from base 1. The germline V gene supplies CDR1 SNHLY and CDR2 FYNNEI. V lost 5 bases and J lost 4 bases; the stretch between them is 11 bases long.